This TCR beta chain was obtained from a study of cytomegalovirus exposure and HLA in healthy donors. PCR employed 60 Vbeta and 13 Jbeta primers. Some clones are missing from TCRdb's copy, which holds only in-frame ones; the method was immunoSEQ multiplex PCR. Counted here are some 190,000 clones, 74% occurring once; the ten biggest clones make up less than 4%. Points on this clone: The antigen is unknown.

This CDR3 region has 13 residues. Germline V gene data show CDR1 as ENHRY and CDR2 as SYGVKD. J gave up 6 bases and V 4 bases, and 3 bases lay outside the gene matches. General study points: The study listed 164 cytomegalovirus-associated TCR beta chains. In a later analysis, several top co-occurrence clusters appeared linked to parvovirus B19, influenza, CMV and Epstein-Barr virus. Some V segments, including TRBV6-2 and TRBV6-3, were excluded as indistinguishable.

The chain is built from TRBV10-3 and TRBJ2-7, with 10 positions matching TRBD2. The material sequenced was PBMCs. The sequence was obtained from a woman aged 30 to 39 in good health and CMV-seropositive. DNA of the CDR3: TGTGCCATCAGTGCTAGCGGGAGAGGCGAGCAGTACTTC. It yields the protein CAISASGRGEQYF.